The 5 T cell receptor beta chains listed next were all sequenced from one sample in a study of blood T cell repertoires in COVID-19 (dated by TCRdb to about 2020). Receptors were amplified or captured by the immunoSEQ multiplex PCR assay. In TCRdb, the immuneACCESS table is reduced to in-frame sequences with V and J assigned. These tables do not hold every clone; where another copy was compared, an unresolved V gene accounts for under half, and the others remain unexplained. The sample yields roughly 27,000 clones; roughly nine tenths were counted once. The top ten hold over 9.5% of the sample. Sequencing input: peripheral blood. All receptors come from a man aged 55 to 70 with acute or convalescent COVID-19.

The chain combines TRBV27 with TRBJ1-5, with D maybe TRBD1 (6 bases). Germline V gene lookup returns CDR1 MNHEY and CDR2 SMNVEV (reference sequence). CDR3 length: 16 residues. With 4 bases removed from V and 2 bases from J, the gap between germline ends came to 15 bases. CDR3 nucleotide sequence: TGTGCCAGCAGTTCCCGAGCGGGGGGCGGCAATCAGCCCCAGCATTTT. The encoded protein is CASSSRAGGGNQPQHF.

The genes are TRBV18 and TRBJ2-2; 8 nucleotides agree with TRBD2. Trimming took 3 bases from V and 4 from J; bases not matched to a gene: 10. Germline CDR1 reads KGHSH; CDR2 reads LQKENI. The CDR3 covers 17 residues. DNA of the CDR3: TGTGCCAGCTCACCCCTCGGGGGGGGCCGATCCACCGGGGAGCTGTTTTTT. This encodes CASSPLGGGRSTGELFF.

In nucleotides, the CDR3 is TGTGCCAGCAGTCGGACAGGAAGCAATCAGCCCCAGCATTTT. It specifies CASSRTGSNQPQHF. The chain is built from TRBV27 and TRBJ1-5; TRBD1 matches at 7 bases. With V trimmed by 5 bases and J by 1 base, 2 bases remained unmatched. CDR1 is MNHEY and CDR2 is SMNVEV in the germline V gene (reference sequence). The CDR3 length is 14 residues.

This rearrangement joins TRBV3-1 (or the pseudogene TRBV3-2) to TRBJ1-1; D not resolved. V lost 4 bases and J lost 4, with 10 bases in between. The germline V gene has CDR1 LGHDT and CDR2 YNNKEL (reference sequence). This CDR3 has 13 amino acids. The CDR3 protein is CASSLTWSTEAFF. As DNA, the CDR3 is TGTGCCAGCAGCCTAACATGGAGCACTGAAGCTTTCTTT.

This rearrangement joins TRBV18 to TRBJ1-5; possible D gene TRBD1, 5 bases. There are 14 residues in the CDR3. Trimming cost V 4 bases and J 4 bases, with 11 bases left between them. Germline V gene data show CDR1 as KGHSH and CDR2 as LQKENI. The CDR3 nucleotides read TGTGCCAGCTCACTCAGGGAGGGAAATCAGCCCCAGCATTTT. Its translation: CASSLREGNQPQHF.